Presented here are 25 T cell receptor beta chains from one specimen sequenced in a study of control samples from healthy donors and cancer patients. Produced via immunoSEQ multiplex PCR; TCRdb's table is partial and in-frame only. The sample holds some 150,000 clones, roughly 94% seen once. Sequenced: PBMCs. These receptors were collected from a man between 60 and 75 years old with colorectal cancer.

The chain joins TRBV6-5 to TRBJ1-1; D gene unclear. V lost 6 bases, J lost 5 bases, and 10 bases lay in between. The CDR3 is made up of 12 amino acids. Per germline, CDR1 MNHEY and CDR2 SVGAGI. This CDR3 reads CASSRGGTEAFF. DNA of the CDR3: TGTGCCAGCAGCCGGGGAGGAACTGAAGCTTTCTTT.

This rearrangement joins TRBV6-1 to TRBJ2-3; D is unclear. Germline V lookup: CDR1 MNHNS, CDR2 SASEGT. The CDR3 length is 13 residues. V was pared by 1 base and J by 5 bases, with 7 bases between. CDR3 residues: CASSEETGDTQYF. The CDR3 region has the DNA TGTGCCAGCAGTGAAGAGACTGGAGATACGCAGTATTTT.

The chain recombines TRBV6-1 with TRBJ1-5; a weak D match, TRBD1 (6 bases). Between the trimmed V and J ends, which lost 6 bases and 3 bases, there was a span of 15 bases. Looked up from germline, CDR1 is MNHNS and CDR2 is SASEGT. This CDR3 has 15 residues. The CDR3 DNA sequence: TGTGCCAGCAGGCAACAGGGTGGAAACAATCAGCCCCAGCATTTT. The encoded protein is CASRQQGGNNQPQHF.

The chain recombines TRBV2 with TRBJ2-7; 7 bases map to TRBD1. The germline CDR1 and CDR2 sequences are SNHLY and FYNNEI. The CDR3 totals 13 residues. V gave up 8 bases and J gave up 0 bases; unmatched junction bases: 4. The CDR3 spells CASLGQASYEQYF. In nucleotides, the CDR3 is TGTGCCAGCCTCGGACAGGCCTCCTACGAGCAGTACTTC.

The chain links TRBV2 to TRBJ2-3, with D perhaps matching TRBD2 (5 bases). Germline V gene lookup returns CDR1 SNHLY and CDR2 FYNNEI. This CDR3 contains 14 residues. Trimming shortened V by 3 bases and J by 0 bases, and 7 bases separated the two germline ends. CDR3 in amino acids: CASSERASTDTQYF. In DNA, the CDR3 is TGTGCCAGCAGTGAGCGGGCCAGCACAGATACGCAGTATTTT.

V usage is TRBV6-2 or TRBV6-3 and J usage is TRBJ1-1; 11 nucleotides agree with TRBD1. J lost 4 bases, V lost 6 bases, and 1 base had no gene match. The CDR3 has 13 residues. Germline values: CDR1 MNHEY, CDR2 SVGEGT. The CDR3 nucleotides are TGTGCCAGCAGCGGACAGGGGGCCACTGAAGCTTTCTTT. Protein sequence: CASSGQGATEAFF.

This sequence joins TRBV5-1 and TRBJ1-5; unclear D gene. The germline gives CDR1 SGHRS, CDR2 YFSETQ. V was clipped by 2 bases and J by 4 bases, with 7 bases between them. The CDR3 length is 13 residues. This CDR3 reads CASSFGENQPQHF. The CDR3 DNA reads TGCGCCAGCAGCTTCGGAGAAAATCAGCCCCAGCATTTT.

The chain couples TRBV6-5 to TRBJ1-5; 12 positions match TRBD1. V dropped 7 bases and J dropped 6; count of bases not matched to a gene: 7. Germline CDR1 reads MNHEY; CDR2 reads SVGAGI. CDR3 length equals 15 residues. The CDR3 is CASMPGQGAVQPQHF. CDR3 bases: TGTGCCAGCATGCCGGGACAGGGGGCAGTTCAGCCCCAGCATTTT.

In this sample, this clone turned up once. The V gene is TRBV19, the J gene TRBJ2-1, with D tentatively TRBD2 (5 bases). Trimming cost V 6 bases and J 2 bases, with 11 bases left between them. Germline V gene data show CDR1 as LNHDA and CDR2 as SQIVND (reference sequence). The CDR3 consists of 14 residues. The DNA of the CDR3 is TGTGCCAGTAGCCCACTAGTCCCCTACAATGAGCAGTTCTTC. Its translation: CASSPLVPYNEQFF.

For the CDR3, the DNA is TGCGCCAGCAGGGGACTGAGCTATAATTCACCCCTCCACTTT. It specifies CASRGLSYNSPLHF. This chain joins TRBV5-1 and TRBJ1-6; weak D call: TRBD1 (5 bases). V was pared by 5 bases and J by 3 bases, with 9 bases between. The CDR3 extends over 14 amino acids. In germline, CDR1 is SGHRS, CDR2 YFSETQ.

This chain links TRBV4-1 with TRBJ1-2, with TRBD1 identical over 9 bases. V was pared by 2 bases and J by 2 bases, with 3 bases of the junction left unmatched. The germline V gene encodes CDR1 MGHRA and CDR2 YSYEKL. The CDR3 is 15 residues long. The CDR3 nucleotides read TGCGCCAGCAGCCAACCGACAGGGGGGAACTATGGCTACACCTTC. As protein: CASSQPTGGNYGYTF.

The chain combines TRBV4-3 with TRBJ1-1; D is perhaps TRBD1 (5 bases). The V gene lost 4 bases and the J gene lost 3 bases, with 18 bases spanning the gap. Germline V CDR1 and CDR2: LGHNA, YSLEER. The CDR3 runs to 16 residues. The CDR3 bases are TGCGCCAGCAGCCCAATTTTAGGGGAGTGGGACACTGAAGCTTTCTTT. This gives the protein CASSPILGEWDTEAFF.

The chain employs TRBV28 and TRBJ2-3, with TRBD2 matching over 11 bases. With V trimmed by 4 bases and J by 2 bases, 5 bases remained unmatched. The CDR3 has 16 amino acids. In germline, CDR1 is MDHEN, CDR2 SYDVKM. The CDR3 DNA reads TGTGCCAGCAGTTCCGGGACTAGCGGTTTCACAGATACGCAGTATTTT. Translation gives CASSSGTSGFTDTQYF.

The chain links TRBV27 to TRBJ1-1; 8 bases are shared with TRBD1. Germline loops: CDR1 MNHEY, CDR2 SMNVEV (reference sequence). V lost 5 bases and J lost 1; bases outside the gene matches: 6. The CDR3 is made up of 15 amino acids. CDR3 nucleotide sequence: TGTGCCAGCAGTACAAACAGGGGGTGGAACACTGAAGCTTTCTTT. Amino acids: CASSTNRGWNTEAFF.

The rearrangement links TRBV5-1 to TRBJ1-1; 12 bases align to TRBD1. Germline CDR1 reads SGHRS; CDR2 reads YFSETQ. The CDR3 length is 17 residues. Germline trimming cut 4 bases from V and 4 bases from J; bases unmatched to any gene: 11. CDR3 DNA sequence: TGCGCCAGCAGCCCTACCGGGACAGGGGGCGGGAGCACTGAAGCTTTCTTT. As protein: CASSPTGTGGGSTEAFF.

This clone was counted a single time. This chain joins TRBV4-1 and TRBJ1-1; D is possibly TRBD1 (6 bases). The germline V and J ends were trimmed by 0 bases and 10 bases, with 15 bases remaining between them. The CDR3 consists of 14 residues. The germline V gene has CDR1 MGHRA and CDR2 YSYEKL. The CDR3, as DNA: TGCGCCAGCAGCCAAGATCGGGGGCGGGAGGGAGCTTTCTTT. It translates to CASSQDRGREGAFF.

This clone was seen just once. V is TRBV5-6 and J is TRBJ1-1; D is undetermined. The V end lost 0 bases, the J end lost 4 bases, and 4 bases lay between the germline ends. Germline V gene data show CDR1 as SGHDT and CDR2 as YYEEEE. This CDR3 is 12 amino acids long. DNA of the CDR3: TGTGCCAGCAGCTTGGGTCCCACTGAAGCTTTCTTT. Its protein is CASSLGPTEAFF.

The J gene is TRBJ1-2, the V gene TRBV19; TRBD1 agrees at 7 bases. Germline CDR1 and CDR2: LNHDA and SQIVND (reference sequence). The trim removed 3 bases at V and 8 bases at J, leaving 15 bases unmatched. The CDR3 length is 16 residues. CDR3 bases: TGTGCCAGTAGTATCCCGGACAGGACTGGGCCGGGGGGCTACACCTTC. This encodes CASSIPDRTGPGGYTF.

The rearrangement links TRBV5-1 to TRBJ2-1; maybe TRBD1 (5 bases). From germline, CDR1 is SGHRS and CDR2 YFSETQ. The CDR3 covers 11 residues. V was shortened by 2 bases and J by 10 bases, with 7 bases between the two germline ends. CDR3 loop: CASSLQVEQFF. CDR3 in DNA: TGCGCCAGCAGCTTACAGGTCGAGCAGTTCTTC.

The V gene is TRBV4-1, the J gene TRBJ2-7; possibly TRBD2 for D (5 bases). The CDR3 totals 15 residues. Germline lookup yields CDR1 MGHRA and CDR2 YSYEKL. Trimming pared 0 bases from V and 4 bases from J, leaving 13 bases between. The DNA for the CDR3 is TGCGCCAGCAGCCAAGATGAGTGGGGAGCTTACGAGCAGTACTTC. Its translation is CASSQDEWGAYEQYF.

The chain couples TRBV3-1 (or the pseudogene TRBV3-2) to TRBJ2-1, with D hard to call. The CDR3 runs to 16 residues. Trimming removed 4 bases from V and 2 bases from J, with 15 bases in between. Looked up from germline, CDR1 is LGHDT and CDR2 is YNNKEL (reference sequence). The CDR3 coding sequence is TGTGCCAGCAGCCCCCGCCCATGGGCCCCCTACAATGAGCAGTTCTTC. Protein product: CASSPRPWAPYNEQFF.

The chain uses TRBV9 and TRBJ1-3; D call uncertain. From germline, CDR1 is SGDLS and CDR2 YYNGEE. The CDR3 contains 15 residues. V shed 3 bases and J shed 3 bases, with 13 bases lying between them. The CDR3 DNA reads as TGTGCCAGCAGCGGCTTGGAGGCGTTTGGAAACACCATATATTTT. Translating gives CASSGLEAFGNTIYF.

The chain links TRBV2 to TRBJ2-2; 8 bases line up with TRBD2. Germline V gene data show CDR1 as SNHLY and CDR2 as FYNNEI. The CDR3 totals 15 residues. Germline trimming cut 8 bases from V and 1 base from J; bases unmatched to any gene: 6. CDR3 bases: TGTGCCAGCCTTAGGACTAGCCGGAACACCGGGGAGCTGTTTTTT. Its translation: CASLRTSRNTGELFF.

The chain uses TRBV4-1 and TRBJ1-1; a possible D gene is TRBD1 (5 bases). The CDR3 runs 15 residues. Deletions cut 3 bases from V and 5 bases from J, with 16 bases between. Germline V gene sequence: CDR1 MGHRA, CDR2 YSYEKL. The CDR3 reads CASSQYPRGETEAFF. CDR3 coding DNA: TGCGCCAGCAGCCAGTACCCTAGAGGGGAGACTGAAGCTTTCTTT.

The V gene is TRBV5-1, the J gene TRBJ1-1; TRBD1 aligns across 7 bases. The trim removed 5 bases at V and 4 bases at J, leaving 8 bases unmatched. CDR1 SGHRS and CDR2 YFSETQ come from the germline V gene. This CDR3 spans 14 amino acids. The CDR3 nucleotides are TGCGCCAGCAGGAGACAGGGTATTGCCACTGAAGCTTTCTTT. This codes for CASRRQGIATEAFF.